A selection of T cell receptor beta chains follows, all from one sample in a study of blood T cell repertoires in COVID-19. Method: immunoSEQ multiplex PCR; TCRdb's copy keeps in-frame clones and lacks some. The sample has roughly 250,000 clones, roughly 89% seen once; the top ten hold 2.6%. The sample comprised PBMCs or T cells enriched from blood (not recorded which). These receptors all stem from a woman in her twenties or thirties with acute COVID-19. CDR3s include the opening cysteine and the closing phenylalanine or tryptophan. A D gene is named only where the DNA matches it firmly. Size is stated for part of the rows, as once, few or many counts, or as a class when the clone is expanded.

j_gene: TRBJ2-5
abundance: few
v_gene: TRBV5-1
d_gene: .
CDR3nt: TGCGCCAGCAGTAGGGCTAGCGAGGAGACCCAGTACTTC
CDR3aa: CASSRASEETQYF

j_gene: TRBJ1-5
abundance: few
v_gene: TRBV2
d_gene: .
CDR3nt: TGTGCCAGTCACAGGGAAAATCAGCCCCAGCATTTT
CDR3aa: CASHRENQPQHF

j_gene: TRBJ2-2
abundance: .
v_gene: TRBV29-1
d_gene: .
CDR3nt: TGCAGCGTTGTGAAACAGGCGAACACCGGGGAGCTGTTTTTT
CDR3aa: CSVVKQANTGELFF

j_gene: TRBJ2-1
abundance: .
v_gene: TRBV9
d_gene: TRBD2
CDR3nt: TGTGCCAGCAGCGTAGAGGCGGGGGGGTACAATGAGCAGTTCTTC
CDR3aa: CASSVEAGGYNEQFF

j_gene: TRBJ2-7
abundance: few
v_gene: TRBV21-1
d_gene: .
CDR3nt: TGTGCCAGCACCCTGGCGGACAGGGTCTACGAGCAGTACTTC
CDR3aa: CASTLADRVYEQYF

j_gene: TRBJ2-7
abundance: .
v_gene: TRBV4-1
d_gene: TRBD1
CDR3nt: TGCGCCAGCAGCCAAGATCGTCCAGGGGGCCGCGACGAGCAGTACTTC
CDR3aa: CASSQDRPGGRDEQYF

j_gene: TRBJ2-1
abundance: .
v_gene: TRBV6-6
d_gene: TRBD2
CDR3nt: TGTGCCAGCAGTTACCAGACTAGCGGGGGGGCTAGTGAGCAGTTCTTC
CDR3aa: CASSYQTSGGASEQFF

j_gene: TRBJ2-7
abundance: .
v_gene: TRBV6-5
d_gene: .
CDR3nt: TGTGCCAGCAACCCGGACAACTCCTACGAGCAGTACTTC
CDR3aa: CASNPDNSYEQYF

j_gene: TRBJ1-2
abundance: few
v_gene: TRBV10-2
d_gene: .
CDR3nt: TGCGCCAGCAGTGAGATCGGGGTAGACTACACCTTC
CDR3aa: CASSEIGVDYTF

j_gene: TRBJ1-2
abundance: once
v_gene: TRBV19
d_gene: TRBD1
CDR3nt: TGTGCCAGCCGACAGGGAAGGGACTATGGCTACACCTTC
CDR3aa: CASRQGRDYGYTF

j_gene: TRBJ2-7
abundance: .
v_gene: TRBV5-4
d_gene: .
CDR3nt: TGTGCCAGCAGCCCAGAGACTTCCTCCTACGAGCAGTACTTC
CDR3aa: CASSPETSSYEQYF

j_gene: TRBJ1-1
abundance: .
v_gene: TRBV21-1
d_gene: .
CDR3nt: TGTGCCAGCAGTGGGGGGGAAGGGACTGAAGCTTTCTTT
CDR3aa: CASSGGEGTEAFF

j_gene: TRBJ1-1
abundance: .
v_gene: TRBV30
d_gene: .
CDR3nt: TGTGCCTGGAGTCCCAGTCGGAACACTGAAGCTTTCTTT
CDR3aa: CAWSPSRNTEAFF

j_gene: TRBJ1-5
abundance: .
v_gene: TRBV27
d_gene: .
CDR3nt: TGTGCCAGCAGCCCCTACGGACAGAACATGGATCAGCCCCAGCATTTT
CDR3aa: CASSPYGQNMDQPQHF

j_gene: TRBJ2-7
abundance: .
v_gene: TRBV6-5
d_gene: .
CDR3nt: TGTGCCAGCAGTCGCGGGGGCGTAGGGGACGAGCAGTACTTC
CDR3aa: CASSRGGVGDEQYF

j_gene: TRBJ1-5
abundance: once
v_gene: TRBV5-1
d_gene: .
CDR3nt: TGCGCCAGCAGCCCCCTGTCGGGTCAGCCCCAGCATTTT
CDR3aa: CASSPLSGQPQHF

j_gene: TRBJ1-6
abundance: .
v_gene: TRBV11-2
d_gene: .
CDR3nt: TGTGCCAGCAGCTTAGGGGGGCAGGAAGGCCTCCACTTT
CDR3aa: CASSLGGQEGLHF

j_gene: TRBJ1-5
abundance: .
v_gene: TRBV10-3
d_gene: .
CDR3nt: TGTGCCAACAACCACGGGGGGATAGATCAGCCCCAGCATTTT
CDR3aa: CANNHGGIDQPQHF

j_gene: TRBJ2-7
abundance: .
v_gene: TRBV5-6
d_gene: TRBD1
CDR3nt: TGTGCCAGCAGCTCACTGGGGACAGCATACTCCTACGAGCAGTACTTC
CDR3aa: CASSSLGTAYSYEQYF

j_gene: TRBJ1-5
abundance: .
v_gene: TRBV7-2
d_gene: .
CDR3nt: TGTGCCAGCACCGGGCGGGTTGGGAGTCAGCCCCAGCATTTT
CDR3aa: CASTGRVGSQPQHF

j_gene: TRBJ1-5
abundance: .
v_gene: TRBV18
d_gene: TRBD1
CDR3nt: TGTGCCAGCTCACTTGGGACAGGGGGAGGTCAGCCCCAGCATTTT
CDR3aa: CASSLGTGGGQPQHF

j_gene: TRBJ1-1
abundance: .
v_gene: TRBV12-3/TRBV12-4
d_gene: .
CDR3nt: TGTGCCAGCAGTCCGACATTAATCGGTGAAGCTTTCTTT
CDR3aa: CASSPTLIGEAFF

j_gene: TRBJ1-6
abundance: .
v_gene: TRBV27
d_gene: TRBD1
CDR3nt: TGTGCCAGCAGTTTCGGGACAGGGGGTTCACCCCTCCACTTT
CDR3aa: CASSFGTGGSPLHF

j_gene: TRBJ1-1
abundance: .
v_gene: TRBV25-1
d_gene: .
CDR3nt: TGTGCCAGCAGTTCCCGGGGGGAAATGAACACTGAAGCTTTCTTT
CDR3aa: CASSSRGEMNTEAFF

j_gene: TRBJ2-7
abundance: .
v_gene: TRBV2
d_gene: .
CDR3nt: TGTGCCAGCTCCCAAGACAGATTCTCCTACGAGCAGTACTTC
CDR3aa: CASSQDRFSYEQYF

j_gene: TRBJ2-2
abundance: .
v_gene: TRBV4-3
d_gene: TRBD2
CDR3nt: TGCGCCAGCAGCCAAGATGGGACTAGCGGGGGCACCGGGGAGCTGTTTTTT
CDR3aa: CASSQDGTSGGTGELFF

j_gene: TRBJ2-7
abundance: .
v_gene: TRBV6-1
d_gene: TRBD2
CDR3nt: TGTGCCAGCAGTGAACTAGCGGGGGGCCCCTACGAGCAGTACTTC
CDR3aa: CASSELAGGPYEQYF